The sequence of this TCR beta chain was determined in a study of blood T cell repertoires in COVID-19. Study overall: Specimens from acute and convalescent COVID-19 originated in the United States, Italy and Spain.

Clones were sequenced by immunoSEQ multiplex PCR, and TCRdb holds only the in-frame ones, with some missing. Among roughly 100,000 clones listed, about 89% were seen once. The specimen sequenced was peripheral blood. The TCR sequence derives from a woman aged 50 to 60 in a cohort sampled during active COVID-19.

CDR3 DNA sequence: TGTGCCAGCAGCGTACAGGGGCCGGCAGATACGCAGTATTTT. It encodes CASSVQGPADTQYF. The J gene is TRBJ2-3, the V gene TRBV9, with D perhaps matching TRBD1 (6 bases). V lost 1 base and J lost 4, with 10 bases in between. Germline V gene lookup returns CDR1 SGDLS and CDR2 YYNGEE. This CDR3 contains 14 residues.